The 5 T cell receptor beta chains below come from one sample, sequenced in a study of blood T cell repertoires in COVID-19. Profiling relied on immunoSEQ multiplex PCR, and the TCRdb table lists in-frame clones only, not all of them. The data show fewer than 200,000 clones, with roughly 88% seen just once and over 7.5% held by the top ten. Sequencing was performed on peripheral blood. The receptors come from a woman of 80 years or more with acute or convalescent COVID-19.

The genes are TRBV28 and TRBJ1-1; D is unclear. The CDR3 consists of 13 residues. Germline V gene data show CDR1 as MDHEN and CDR2 as SYDVKM. V was pared by 8 bases and J by 3 bases, with 13 bases between. CDR3 amino acids: CASRRPVDTEAFF. The CDR3 DNA reads as TGTGCCAGCCGGCGGCCCGTGGACACTGAAGCTTTCTTT.

The J gene is TRBJ1-5, the V gene TRBV6-7; D is uncertain. TRBV6-7 is annotated as an ORF whose role is uncertain. The CDR3 extends over 12 amino acids. V lost 11 bases to trimming and J lost 6 bases, with 14 bases between them. The CDR3 region has the DNA TGTGCCTCCCGGGGAGGCGGTCAGCCCCAGCATTTT. This encodes CASRGGGQPQHF.

V gene TRBV4-1 combines with J gene TRBJ2-1, with 9 bases fitting TRBD2. This CDR3 region has 16 residues. Germline CDR1 is MGHRA and CDR2 is YSYEKL. The V gene end was trimmed by 4 bases and the J gene end by 3 bases; junction bases not matched to a gene: 7. For the CDR3, the DNA is TGCGCCAGCAGCCCCCTGGCGGGGGGGGACTACAATGAGCAGTTCTTC. It specifies CASSPLAGGDYNEQFF.

The chain is built from TRBV19 and TRBJ2-4; 13 nucleotides line up with TRBD2. This CDR3 region has 19 residues. V lost 4 bases to trimming and J lost 0 bases; unmatched junction nucleotides: 9. The germline V gene has CDR1 LNHDA and CDR2 SQIVND (reference sequence). In DNA, the CDR3 is TGTGCCAGTAGTACGGGACTAGCGGGAATAAAATTAGCCAAAAACATTCAGTACTTC. It translates to CASSTGLAGIKLAKNIQYF. The full variable domain, completed using reference TRBV19 and TRBJ2-4, is DGGITQSPKYLFRKEGQNVTLSCEQNLNHDAMYWYRQDPGQGLRLIYYSQIVNDFQKGDIAEGYSVSREKKESFPLTVTSAQKNPTAFYLCASSTGLAGIKLAKNIQYFGAGTRLSVL.

The rearrangement links TRBV5-1 to TRBJ2-1; 13 nucleotides align to TRBD2. This CDR3 has 16 amino acids. From germline, CDR1 is SGHRS and CDR2 YFSETQ. With V trimmed by 4 bases and J by 2 bases, 3 bases remained unmatched. CDR3 amino acids: CASSRTSGGTYNEQFF. The CDR3 DNA follows: TGCGCCAGCAGCAGGACTAGCGGGGGTACCTACAATGAGCAGTTCTTC.